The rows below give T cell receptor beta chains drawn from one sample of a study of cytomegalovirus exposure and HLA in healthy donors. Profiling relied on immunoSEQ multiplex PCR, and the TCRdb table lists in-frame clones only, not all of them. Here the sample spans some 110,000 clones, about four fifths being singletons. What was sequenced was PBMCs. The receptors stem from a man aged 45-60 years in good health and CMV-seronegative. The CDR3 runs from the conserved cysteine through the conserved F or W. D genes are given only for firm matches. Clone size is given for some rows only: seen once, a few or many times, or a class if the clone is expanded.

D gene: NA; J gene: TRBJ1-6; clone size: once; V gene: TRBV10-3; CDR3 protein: CATRNSPNSPLHF; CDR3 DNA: TGTGCCACCCGTAATTCCCCGAATTCACCCCTCCACTTT
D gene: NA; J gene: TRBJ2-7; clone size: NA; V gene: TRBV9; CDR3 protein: CASSVAGGLGEQYF; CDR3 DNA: TGTGCCAGCAGCGTAGCGGGGGGCCTCGGGGAGCAGTACTTC
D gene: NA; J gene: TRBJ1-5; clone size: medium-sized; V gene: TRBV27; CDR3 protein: CASSLRLDQPQHF; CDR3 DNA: TGTGCCAGCAGTTTAAGACTCGATCAGCCCCAGCATTTT
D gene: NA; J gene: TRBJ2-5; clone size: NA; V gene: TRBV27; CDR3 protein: CASSLLGGAETQYF; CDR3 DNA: TGTGCCAGCAGTTTATTAGGGGGGGCAGAGACCCAGTACTTC
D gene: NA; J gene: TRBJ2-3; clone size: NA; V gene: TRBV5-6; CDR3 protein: CASSFGTASNTQYF; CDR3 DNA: TGTGCCAGCAGCTTTGGGACTGCCAGCAATACGCAGTATTTT
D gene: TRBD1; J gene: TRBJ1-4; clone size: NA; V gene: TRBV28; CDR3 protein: CASKETGANEKLFF; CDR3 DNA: TGTGCCAGCAAGGAAACAGGGGCGAATGAAAAACTGTTTTTT
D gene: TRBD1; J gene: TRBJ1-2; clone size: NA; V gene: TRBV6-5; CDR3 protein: CASSYRGQSNYGYTF; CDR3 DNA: TGTGCCAGCAGTTACAGGGGACAGAGTAACTATGGCTACACCTTC
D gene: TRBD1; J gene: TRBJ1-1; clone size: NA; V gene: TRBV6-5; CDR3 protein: CASSSDRAGTEAFF; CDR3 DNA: TGTGCCAGCAGTTCCGACAGGGCGGGGACTGAAGCTTTCTTT
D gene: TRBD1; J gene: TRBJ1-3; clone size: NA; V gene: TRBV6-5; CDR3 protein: CASSYSQGAVDTIYF; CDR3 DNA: TGTGCCAGCAGTTACTCGCAGGGGGCGGTTGACACCATATATTTT
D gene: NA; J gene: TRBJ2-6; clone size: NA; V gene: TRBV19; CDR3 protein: CASTIIRAGANVLTF; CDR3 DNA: TGTGCCAGTACCATCATCCGAGCCGGGGCCAACGTCCTGACTTTC
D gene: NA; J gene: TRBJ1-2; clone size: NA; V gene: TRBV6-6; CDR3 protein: CASSLGQQGYGYTF; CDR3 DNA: TGTGCCAGCAGTCTCGGACAGCAGGGCTATGGCTACACCTTC
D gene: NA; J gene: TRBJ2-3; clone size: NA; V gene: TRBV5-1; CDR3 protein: CASSLAPGAERTDTQYF; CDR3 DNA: TGCGCCAGCAGCTTGGCCCCAGGGGCTGAGCGCACAGATACGCAGTATTTT
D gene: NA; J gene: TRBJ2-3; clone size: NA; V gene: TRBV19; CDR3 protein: CASSIMFNPSTDTQYF; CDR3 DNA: TGTGCCAGTAGTATAATGTTTAATCCTAGCACAGATACGCAGTATTTT
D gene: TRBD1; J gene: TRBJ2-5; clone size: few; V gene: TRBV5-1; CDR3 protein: CASSFAQGAETQYF; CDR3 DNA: TGCGCCAGCAGCTTCGCCCAGGGGGCGGAGACCCAGTACTTC
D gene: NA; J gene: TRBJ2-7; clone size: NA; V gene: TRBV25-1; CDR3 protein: CASSGWTEKSNEQYF; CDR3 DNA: TGTGCCAGCAGTGGGTGGACAGAGAAGTCGAACGAGCAGTACTTC
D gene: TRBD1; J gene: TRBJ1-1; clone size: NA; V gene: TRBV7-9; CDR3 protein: CALRRTGTNTEAFF; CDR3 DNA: TGTGCGCTGCGGAGGACAGGGACGAACACTGAAGCTTTCTTT
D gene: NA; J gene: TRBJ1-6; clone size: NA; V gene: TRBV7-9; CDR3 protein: CASSFQNSPLHF; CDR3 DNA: TGTGCCAGCAGCTTTCAGAATTCACCCCTCCACTTT
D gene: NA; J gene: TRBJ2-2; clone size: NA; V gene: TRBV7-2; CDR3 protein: CASSLEAELGAGELFF; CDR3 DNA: TGTGCCAGCAGCTTAGAGGCAGAACTAGGTGCCGGGGAGCTGTTTTTT
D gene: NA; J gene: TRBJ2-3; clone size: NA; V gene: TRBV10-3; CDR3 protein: CAISDSIGISSTDTQYF; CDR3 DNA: TGTGCCATCAGTGATAGTATCGGGATCTCTAGCACAGATACGCAGTATTTT
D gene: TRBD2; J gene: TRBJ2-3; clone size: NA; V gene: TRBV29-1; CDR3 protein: CSVSRGGMDTQYF; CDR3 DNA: TGCAGCGTTTCGCGGGGGGGCATGGATACGCAGTATTTT
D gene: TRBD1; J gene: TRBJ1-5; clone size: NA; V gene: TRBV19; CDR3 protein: CASSIQGALSNQPQHF; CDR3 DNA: TGTGCCAGTAGTATTCAGGGGGCGCTTAGCAATCAGCCCCAGCATTTT
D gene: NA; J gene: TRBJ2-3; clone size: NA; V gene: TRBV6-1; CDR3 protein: CASRVRASTDTQYF; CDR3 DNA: TGTGCCAGCAGAGTGCGGGCTAGCACAGATACGCAGTATTTT
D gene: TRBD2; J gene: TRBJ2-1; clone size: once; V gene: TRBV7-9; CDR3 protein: CASSLGLAGGDEQFF; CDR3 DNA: TGTGCCAGCAGCCTCGGACTAGCGGGGGGCGATGAGCAGTTCTTC
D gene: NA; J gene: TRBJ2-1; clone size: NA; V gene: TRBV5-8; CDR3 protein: CASSLGGAPYNEQFF; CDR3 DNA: TGTGCCAGCAGCTTAGGGGGGGCCCCCTACAATGAGCAGTTCTTC
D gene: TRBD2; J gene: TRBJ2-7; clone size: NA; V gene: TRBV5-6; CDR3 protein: CASSLYGGGPSYEQYF; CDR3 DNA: TGTGCCAGCAGCTTGTATGGCGGGGGGCCTTCCTACGAGCAGTACTTC
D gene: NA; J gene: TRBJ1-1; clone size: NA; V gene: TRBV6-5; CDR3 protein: CASSNPPTEAFF; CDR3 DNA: TGTGCCAGCAGTAATCCCCCAACTGAAGCTTTCTTT
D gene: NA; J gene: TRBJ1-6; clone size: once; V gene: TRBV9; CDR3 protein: CASSAGESSYNSPLHF; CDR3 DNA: TGTGCCAGCAGCGCGGGGGAAAGCTCCTATAATTCACCCCTCCACTTT
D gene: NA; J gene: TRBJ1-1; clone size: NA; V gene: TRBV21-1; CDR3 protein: CHLSRGTYTEAFF; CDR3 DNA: TGTCACCTTTCCCGGGGGACTTACACTGAAGCTTTCTTT
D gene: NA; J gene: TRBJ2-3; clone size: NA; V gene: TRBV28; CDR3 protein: CASSNGDTDTQYF; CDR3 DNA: TGTGCCAGCAGTAACGGGGACACAGATACGCAGTATTTT
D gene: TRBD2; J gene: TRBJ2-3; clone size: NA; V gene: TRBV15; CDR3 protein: CATSISGTTDTQYF; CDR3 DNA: TGTGCCACCAGCATTAGCGGGACCACAGATACGCAGTATTTT
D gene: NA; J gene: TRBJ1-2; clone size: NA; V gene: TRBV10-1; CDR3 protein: CASRGASTNYGYTF; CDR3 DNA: TGCGCCAGCAGGGGCGCATCGACTAACTATGGCTACACCTTC
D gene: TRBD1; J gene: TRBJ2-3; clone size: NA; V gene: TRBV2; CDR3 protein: CASSSDREGTDTQYF; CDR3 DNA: TGTGCCAGCAGTTCGGACAGGGAAGGGACAGATACGCAGTATTTT
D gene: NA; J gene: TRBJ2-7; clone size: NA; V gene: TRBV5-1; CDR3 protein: CASSLEVGTNEQYF; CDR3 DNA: TGCGCCAGCAGCTTGGAGGTGGGCACGAACGAGCAGTACTTC
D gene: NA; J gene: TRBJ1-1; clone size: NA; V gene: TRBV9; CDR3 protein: CASSVTSDFPNTEAFF; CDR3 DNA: TGTGCCAGCAGCGTTACATCGGACTTCCCGAACACTGAAGCTTTCTTT
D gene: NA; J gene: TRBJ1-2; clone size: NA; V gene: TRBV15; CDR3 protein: CATSGGQSGYGYTF; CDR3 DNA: TGTGCCACCAGCGGCGGACAGTCGGGGTATGGCTACACCTTC
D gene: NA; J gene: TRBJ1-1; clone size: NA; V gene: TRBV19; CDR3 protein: CASSILRATEAFF; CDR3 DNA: TGTGCCAGTAGTATTCTCAGGGCCACTGAAGCTTTCTTT
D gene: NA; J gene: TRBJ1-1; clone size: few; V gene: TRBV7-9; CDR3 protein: CRTGDPNTEAFF; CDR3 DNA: TGTCGTACGGGAGACCCGAACACTGAAGCTTTCTTT
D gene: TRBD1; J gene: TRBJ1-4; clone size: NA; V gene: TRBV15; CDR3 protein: CATSRDLGQNEKLFF; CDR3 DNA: TGTGCCACCAGCAGAGACCTGGGACAGAATGAAAAACTGTTTTTT
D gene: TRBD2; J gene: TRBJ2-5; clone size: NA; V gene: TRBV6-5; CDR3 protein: CASSYPGTSGQTQYF; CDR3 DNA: TGTGCCAGCAGTTACCCCGGGACTAGCGGTCAGACCCAGTACTTC
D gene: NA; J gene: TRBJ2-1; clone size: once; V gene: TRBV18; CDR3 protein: CASSPEGQHYNEQFF; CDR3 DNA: TGTGCCAGCTCACCAGAAGGACAGCACTACAATGAGCAGTTCTTC
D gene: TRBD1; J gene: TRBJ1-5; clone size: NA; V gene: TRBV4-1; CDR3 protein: CASSQNRGGQPQHF; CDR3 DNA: TGCGCCAGCAGCCAAAACAGGGGAGGTCAGCCCCAGCATTTT
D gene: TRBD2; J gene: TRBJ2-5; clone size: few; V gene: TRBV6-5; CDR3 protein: CASRSTSGVQETQYF; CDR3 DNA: TGTGCCAGCAGATCCACTAGCGGAGTCCAAGAGACCCAGTACTTC
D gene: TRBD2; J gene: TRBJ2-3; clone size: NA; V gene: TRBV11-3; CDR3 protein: CASSPLAASTDTQYF; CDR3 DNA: TGTGCCAGCAGCCCACTAGCGGCTAGCACAGATACGCAGTATTTT
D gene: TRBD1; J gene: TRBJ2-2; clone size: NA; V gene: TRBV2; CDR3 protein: CASTGQGINTGELFF; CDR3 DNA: TGTGCCAGCACGGGACAGGGGATAAACACCGGGGAGCTGTTTTTT
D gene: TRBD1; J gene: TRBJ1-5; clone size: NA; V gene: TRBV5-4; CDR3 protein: CASSPDREGQPQHF; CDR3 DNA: TGTGCCAGCAGCCCCGACAGGGAAGGTCAGCCCCAGCATTTT
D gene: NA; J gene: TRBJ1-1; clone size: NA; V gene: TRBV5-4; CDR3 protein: CASSLIGGTEAFF; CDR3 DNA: TGTGCCAGCAGCTTGATCGGGGGCACTGAAGCTTTCTTT
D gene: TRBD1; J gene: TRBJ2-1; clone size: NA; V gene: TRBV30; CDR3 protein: CAWSPKGAGEQFF; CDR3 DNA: TGTGCCTGGAGCCCGAAGGGGGCCGGTGAGCAGTTCTTC
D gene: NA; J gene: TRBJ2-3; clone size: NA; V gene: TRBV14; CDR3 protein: CASSQGVTGWATQYF; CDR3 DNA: TGTGCCAGCAGCCAAGGGGTAACAGGGTGGGCTACGCAGTATTTT
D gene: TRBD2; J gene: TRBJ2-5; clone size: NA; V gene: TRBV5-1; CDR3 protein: CASSWSGDAETQYF; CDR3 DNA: TGCGCCAGCAGCTGGAGCGGGGATGCTGAGACCCAGTACTTC
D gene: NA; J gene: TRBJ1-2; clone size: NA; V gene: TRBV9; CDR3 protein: CASSVGPDTGYGYTF; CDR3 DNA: TGTGCCAGCAGCGTAGGGCCGGACACGGGCTATGGCTACACCTTC
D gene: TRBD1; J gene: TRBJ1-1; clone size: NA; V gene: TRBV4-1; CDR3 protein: CASSQPPGQGATEAFF; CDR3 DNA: TGCGCCAGCAGCCAACCTCCGGGACAGGGAGCGACTGAAGCTTTCTTT
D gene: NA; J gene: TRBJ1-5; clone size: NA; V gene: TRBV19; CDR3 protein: CASSITWAGNQPQHF; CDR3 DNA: TGTGCCAGTAGTATAACTTGGGCAGGGAATCAGCCCCAGCATTTT
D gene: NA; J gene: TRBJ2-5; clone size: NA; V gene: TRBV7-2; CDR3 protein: CASSRDSQETQYF; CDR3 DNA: TGTGCCAGCAGTCGGGACTCACAAGAGACCCAGTACTTC
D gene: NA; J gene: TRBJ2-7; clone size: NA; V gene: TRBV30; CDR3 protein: CAWIAKNLPEQYF; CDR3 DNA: TGTGCCTGGATAGCCAAAAATTTACCCGAGCAGTACTTC